Listed below are T cell receptor beta chains from one sample, sequenced in a study of lymphopenia after photon versus proton radiotherapy. TCRdb keeps only in-frame clones here, not all; method: immunoSEQ multiplex PCR. This sample has about 160,000 clones, with around nine tenths found just once. The specimen was peripheral blood, collected from a patient treated with photon-based radiotherapy. These receptors were obtained from a man in his fifties with gastric cancer. Both conserved end residues are part of each CDR3. A D gene is named only where the DNA matches it firmly. Some rows mark clone size as missing; the rest say once, few, many or name a class of expanded clone.

clone_size: .
v_call: TRBV5-1
d_call: .
j_call: TRBJ2-1
cdr3_nt: TGCGCCAGCAGCTCCGACCGGGTTACCTACAATGAGCAGTTCTTC
cdr3_aa: CASSSDRVTYNEQFF

clone_size: .
v_call: TRBV13
d_call: .
j_call: TRBJ2-5
cdr3_nt: TGTGCCAGCAGGGAGCAGACGTCAGAGACCCAGTACTTC
cdr3_aa: CASREQTSETQYF

clone_size: .
v_call: TRBV7-9
d_call: TRBD2
j_call: TRBJ2-1
cdr3_nt: TGTGCCAGCAGGGATAGCGGGAGGATTGGAAATGAGCAGTTCTTC
cdr3_aa: CASRDSGRIGNEQFF

clone_size: .
v_call: TRBV19
d_call: TRBD2
j_call: TRBJ2-3
cdr3_nt: TGTGCCAGTAGTATGATGCTAGCGGGAGATACGCAGTATTTT
cdr3_aa: CASSMMLAGDTQYF

clone_size: .
v_call: TRBV11-2
d_call: .
j_call: TRBJ2-3
cdr3_nt: TGTGCCAGCAGCCCTAGTAGAACAGATACGCAGTATTTT
cdr3_aa: CASSPSRTDTQYF

clone_size: once
v_call: TRBV5-5
d_call: TRBD2
j_call: TRBJ2-1
cdr3_nt: TGTGCCAGCAGCCGGCTAGCGGGAGTGGACAATGAGCAGTTCTTC
cdr3_aa: CASSRLAGVDNEQFF

clone_size: .
v_call: TRBV7-8
d_call: .
j_call: TRBJ1-1
cdr3_nt: TGTGCCAGCAGCTCAGAGGATAGTAGACAGATGAACACTGAAGCTTTCTTT
cdr3_aa: CASSSEDSRQMNTEAFF

clone_size: .
v_call: TRBV15
d_call: .
j_call: TRBJ2-1
cdr3_nt: TGTGCCACCAGCAGGACGGGGCGGATCTACAATGAGCAGTTCTTC
cdr3_aa: CATSRTGRIYNEQFF

clone_size: .
v_call: TRBV5-6
d_call: .
j_call: TRBJ2-2
cdr3_nt: TGTGCCAGCATAGGCCGAGGGTACACCGGGGAGCTGTTTTTT
cdr3_aa: CASIGRGYTGELFF

clone_size: .
v_call: TRBV19
d_call: TRBD2
j_call: TRBJ2-7
cdr3_nt: TGTGCCAGTAGTCTCGACCCTCCTAGCGGGGTTCGTAGCTTGCAGTACTTC
cdr3_aa: CASSLDPPSGVRSLQYF

clone_size: .
v_call: TRBV19
d_call: TRBD1
j_call: TRBJ2-3
cdr3_nt: TGTGCCAGTAGTATACAGGGGGCTGCAGATACGCAGTATTTT
cdr3_aa: CASSIQGAADTQYF

clone_size: .
v_call: TRBV7-9
d_call: .
j_call: TRBJ1-4
cdr3_nt: TGTGCCAGCAGTATTTCCGGGGCCGGTGGGGAAAAACTGTTTTTT
cdr3_aa: CASSISGAGGEKLFF

clone_size: .
v_call: TRBV12-5
d_call: TRBD1
j_call: TRBJ2-3
cdr3_nt: TGTGCTAGTGGTTTGGTACAAGGCAGGGGGAGAAGAGATACGCAGTATTTT
cdr3_aa: CASGLVQGRGRRDTQYF

clone_size: .
v_call: TRBV7-2
d_call: .
j_call: TRBJ2-1
cdr3_nt: TGTGCCAGCAGCTTAACGTACAATGAGCAGTTCTTC
cdr3_aa: CASSLTYNEQFF

clone_size: .
v_call: TRBV5-6
d_call: .
j_call: TRBJ1-3
cdr3_nt: TGTGCCAGCAGCTTCGTTAGGAGCTCTGGAAACACCATATATTTT
cdr3_aa: CASSFVRSSGNTIYF

clone_size: .
v_call: TRBV20-1
d_call: .
j_call: TRBJ1-3
cdr3_nt: TGCAGTGCTACCCAACGGACAGCCATATATTTT
cdr3_aa: CSATQRTAIYF

clone_size: .
v_call: TRBV25-1
d_call: .
j_call: TRBJ2-3
cdr3_nt: TGTGCCAGCAGTGAATCATATACGCAGTATTTT
cdr3_aa: CASSESYTQYF

clone_size: .
v_call: TRBV27
d_call: TRBD2
j_call: TRBJ2-1
cdr3_nt: TGTGCCAGCAGTGGACTAGCGGTTCAGAATGAGCAGTTCTTC
cdr3_aa: CASSGLAVQNEQFF

clone_size: .
v_call: TRBV6-5
d_call: TRBD1
j_call: TRBJ1-3
cdr3_nt: TGTGCCAGCAGGCGTCCGGGACAGGGAAACACCATATATTTT
cdr3_aa: CASRRPGQGNTIYF

clone_size: few
v_call: TRBV28
d_call: .
j_call: TRBJ1-5
cdr3_nt: TGTGCCAGCACTCTACCATATCAGCCCCAGCATTTT
cdr3_aa: CASTLPYQPQHF

clone_size: .
v_call: TRBV19
d_call: TRBD2
j_call: TRBJ2-1
cdr3_nt: TGTGCCAGTAGTGATCGGCTAGCGGCCTACAATGAGCAGTTCTTC
cdr3_aa: CASSDRLAAYNEQFF

clone_size: .
v_call: TRBV19
d_call: .
j_call: TRBJ2-2
cdr3_nt: TGTGCCAGTACCAGGGGGAGGGGATACACCGGGGAGCTGTTTTTT
cdr3_aa: CASTRGRGYTGELFF

clone_size: .
v_call: TRBV5-1
d_call: TRBD1
j_call: TRBJ2-5
cdr3_nt: TGCGCCAGCAGCTTGCCCGGGACAGGGGTCGGGGAGACCCAGTACTTC
cdr3_aa: CASSLPGTGVGETQYF

clone_size: .
v_call: TRBV2
d_call: TRBD1
j_call: TRBJ1-5
cdr3_nt: TGTGCCAGCGTCGGACAGGGGACTCAGCCCCAGCATTTT
cdr3_aa: CASVGQGTQPQHF